The 14 T cell receptor beta chains listed next were all sequenced from one sample in a study of cytomegalovirus exposure and HLA in healthy donors. In the PCR, 60 Vbeta and 13 Jbeta primers were used. Generated by immunoSEQ multiplex PCR, the TCRdb table keeps only in-frame clones and is missing some. The data show about 80,000 clones, around 77% seen once. Material for sequencing was PBMCs. Every receptor here comes from a man over 45 in good health and CMV-seronegative.

The J gene is TRBJ2-7, the V gene TRBV9; 9 bases match TRBD1. CDR1 and CDR2 (germline): SGDLS, YYNGEE. The J segment lost 6 bases and the V segment lost 3 bases, leaving 10 bases of the junction unmatched. This CDR3 has 15 residues. CDR3 in DNA: TGTGCCAGCAGCGCCTCGTGGACAGGGGCATCCGAGCAGTACTTC. This encodes CASSASWTGASEQYF.

The chain combines TRBV2 with TRBJ2-5, with unresolved D. The CDR3 sequence is 14 residues long. Looked up from germline, CDR1 is SNHLY and CDR2 is FYNNEI. V lost 9 bases to trimming and J lost 0 bases, with 14 bases between them. Here the CDR3 reads CASSDQANQETQYF. The CDR3 DNA reads as TGTGCCAGTTCTGACCAGGCTAACCAAGAGACCCAGTACTTC. The full variable domain, its missing parts supplied by reference TRBV2 and TRBJ2-5, is EPEVTQTPSHQVTQMGQEVILRCVPISNHLYFYWYRQILGQKVEFLVSFYNNEISEKSEIFDDQFSVERPDGSNFTLKIRSTKLEDSAMYFCASSDQANQETQYFGPGTRLLVL.

The chain couples TRBV30 to TRBJ1-3; TRBD1 matches 7 bases. CDR1 is GTSNPN, CDR2 SVGIG, per germline (reference sequence). Trimming at V came to 5 bases and at J to 0 bases, leaving 7 bases not matched to a gene. The CDR3 runs to 15 residues. Written as DNA, the CDR3 is TGTGCCTGGGGTCCCGGACAGGTCTCTGGAAACACCATATATTTT. Protein sequence: CAWGPGQVSGNTIYF.

This clone was recorded many times. This rearrangement joins TRBV14 to TRBJ1-6; 7 bases agree with TRBD1. Trimming took 5 bases from V and 7 from J; bases not matched to a gene: 5. The CDR3 is 14 amino acids. Germline V gene sequence: CDR1 SGHDN, CDR2 FVKESK. The CDR3, as DNA: TGTGCCAGCAGCGGGATCAGGGGGAATTCACCCCTCCACTTT. This codes for CASSGIRGNSPLHF.

J is TRBJ1-1 and V is TRBV7-2; maybe TRBD1 (5 bases). The CDR3 is 14 residues long. Trimming stripped 4 bases from V and 1 base from J, with 10 bases between. The germline gives CDR1 SGHTA, CDR2 FQGNSA. The DNA for the CDR3 is TGTGCCAGCAGCTCGGGGGGGAGGAACACTGAAGCTTTCTTT. Amino acid sequence: CASSSGGRNTEAFF.

The chain carries TRBV6-5 and TRBJ1-2; D is unresolved. CDR3 size: 14 residues. Germline V CDR1 and CDR2: MNHEY, SVGAGI. Trimming left V 0 bases short and J 5 bases short, with 10 bases between. CDR3 loop: CASSYSEGTYGYTF. CDR3 nucleotides: TGTGCCAGCAGTTACTCGGAGGGAACTTATGGCTACACCTTC.

V is TRBV6-5 and J is TRBJ2-7, with D unclear. The CDR3 covers 11 residues. Germline CDR1 MNHEY, CDR2 SVGAGI. Trimming shortened V by 5 bases and J by 12 bases, and 14 bases separated the two germline ends. CDR3 protein: CASSRIGDWYF. The CDR3 DNA reads TGTGCCAGCAGTCGGATCGGAGACTGGTACTTC.

This chain joins TRBV27 and TRBJ2-3; 14 positions match TRBD2. The CDR3 covers 17 residues. The germline gives CDR1 MNHEY, CDR2 SMNVEV (reference sequence). Germline trimming cut 5 bases from V and 2 bases from J; bases unmatched to any gene: 6. The CDR3 is CASSRTSGGWVTDTQYF. The CDR3 bases are TGTGCCAGCAGTCGGACTAGCGGGGGGTGGGTCACAGATACGCAGTATTTT.

The J gene is TRBJ1-1, the V gene TRBV11-3, with TRBD1 matching over 7 bases. The CDR3 totals 13 residues. The ends lost 6 bases at V and 5 bases at J; junction bases unmatched: 6. Germline assignment: CDR1 SGHNT and CDR2 YENEEA. The CDR3 spells CASSKDRDTEAFF. The CDR3 DNA is TGTGCCAGCAGTAAAGACAGGGATACTGAAGCTTTCTTT. The full variable domain, rest sourced from reference TRBV11-3 and TRBJ1-1, is EAGVVQSPRYKIIEKKQPVAFWCNPISGHNTLYWYLQNLGQGPELLIRYENEEAVDDSQLPKDRFSAERLKGVDSTLKIQPAELGDSAVYLCASSKDRDTEAFFGQGTRLTVV.

The chain couples TRBV4-1 to TRBJ1-2; D perhaps matches TRBD1 (5 bases). The V end lost 1 base, the J end lost 6 bases, and 12 bases lay between the germline ends. The CDR3 contains 14 residues. Germline CDR1 and CDR2: MGHRA and YSYEKL. CDR3 sequence reads: CASSQVWGGNGYTF. The CDR3 bases are TGCGCCAGCAGCCAAGTATGGGGGGGAAATGGCTACACCTTC.

CDR3 bases: TGTGCCAGCAGCGAGGAAGGAGGTCAGGTCCACTCTGGAAACACCATATATTTT. Its protein is CASSEEGGQVHSGNTIYF. V usage is TRBV9 and J usage is TRBJ1-3, with D unresolved. Trimming pared 3 bases from V and 0 bases from J, leaving 19 bases between. Germline V lookup: CDR1 SGDLS, CDR2 YYNGEE. The CDR3 consists of 18 residues.

V is TRBV10-3 and J is TRBJ1-1, with 10 positions matching TRBD1. CDR1 and CDR2 (germline): ENHRY, SYGVKD. The CDR3 length is 14 residues. Losses at the gene ends were 6 bases for V and 5 bases for J; bases not matched to a gene: 6. The DNA of the CDR3 is TGTGCCATCAGGGCGGGGACAGGGGAAACTGAAGCTTTCTTT. It is translated as CAIRAGTGETEAFF.

This chain links TRBV5-1 with TRBJ2-3; 11 positions agree with TRBD1. This CDR3 contains 17 residues. Germline trimming cut 0 bases from V and 6 bases from J; bases unmatched to any gene: 9. Germline CDR1 is SGHRS and CDR2 is YFSETQ. The CDR3 reads CASSLVGQGGAKDTQYF. In DNA, the CDR3 is TGCGCCAGCAGCTTGGTGGGACAGGGGGGGGCGAAGGATACGCAGTATTTT.

V is TRBV19 and J is TRBJ2-2; 7 positions match TRBD2. Germline CDR1 LNHDA, CDR2 SQIVND (reference sequence). Trimming took 5 bases from V and 5 from J; bases not matched to a gene: 8. This CDR3 contains 15 residues. The CDR3 bases are TGTGCCAGTAGTCCCCCCTTCGGGAGGACCGGGGAGCTGTTTTTT. It yields the protein CASSPPFGRTGELFF.